This TCR beta chain was captured by sequencing in a study of spatial heterogeneity in lung cancer (dated by TCRdb to the late 2010s). With regard to the full study: More beta-chain than alpha-chain transcripts were consistently detected, likely reflecting higher beta-chain transcript abundance. In the raw uncorrected reads, each unique combination of TCR and UMI appeared more than ten times on average. In non-small cell lung cancer, the study quantitatively compared TCR alpha and beta repertoires across several tumor regions, matched nontumor lung, and blood. TCR repertoire features were related to nonsynonymous mutation counts determined by whole-exome sequencing of tumor tissue. At surgery, hundreds of tumor regions, 61 to 65 matched nontumor lung samples and about 56 PBMC samples were TCR-sequenced for both alpha and beta chains.

The study at large found these results: Additional single-cell paired TCR alpha and beta sequencing was considered necessary to confirm, at a functional level, the hypothesis that regional TCRs recognize regional mutations. Ubiquitous expanded tumor TCRs showed up in blood more often at tumor resection than at routine follow-up.

This specimen's time point label, interpreted: sample taken at primary tumor resection. Whole RNA extracted from tumor and nontumor lung tissue, or from cryopreserved PBMC samples, was used for TCR sequencing without cell sorting. Donors were some 78 patients with early-stage, untreated non-small cell lung cancer from the lung TRACERx cohort. Only patients for whom sufficient RNA was available from at least two tumor regions were selected for TCR sequencing. This clonotype has only a few counts. Its binding antigen is unknown. Base qualities are not at hand, and no much larger clone is one base apart. Library prep was done by 5' RACE. TCRdb shows the sequencer as NextSeq 500. To allow correction of PCR and sequencing errors, the TCR library protocol tagged every TCR cDNA molecule with a unique molecular identifier. As for the authors' bioinformatics: Decombinator tools were used for TCR identification, UMI-based error correction and CDR3 extraction. Expanded TCRs were defined as those above a frequency of 2 per 1,000, corresponding to the top 1% of the tumor frequency distribution. Each repertoire was subsampled 100 times to 5,000 TCRs, after which Renyi diversity was computed with the R vegan package. CDR3 similarity networks were built from amino acid triplet string-kernel similarity, connecting CDR3s with pairwise similarity above 0.82. TCRdb redid the processing of the public reads, applying fastp at Q25 and MiXCR, and retained in-frame beta chains. Rows matching on CDR3 protein sequence are summarized as one entry with the most common DNA and genes. TCRdb assigned the V and J calls; the authors' analysis was not used. The sample table records 45,000 to 65,000 distinct CDR3 sequences; approximately 7% of these occur just once. 2.9% of the sample rests with the top ten.

Sequences were derived from PBMCs, sampled at surgery. The source of this sequence is a female donor with early-stage non-small cell lung cancer.

The encoded CDR3 is CSVNRGALETQYF. The DNA reads TGCAGTGTAAATCGGGGGGCGCTAGAGACCCAGTACTTC. Here the chain combines TRBV20-1 and TRBJ2-5; a weak D assignment points to TRBD2 (7 bases agree). At the junction V is shortened by 7 bases and J by 4 bases, with 16 bases in between. The CDR3 goes from the cysteine to the phenylalanine over 13 residues. Only CDR3 DNA remains: 39 bases, in frame from the first base. CDR1 and CDR2 were assigned from the germline V gene (reference sequence) as DFQATT and SNEGSKA.